The 30 T cell receptor beta chains reported below all come from one sample, sequenced in a study of shared clonotypes between healthy human individuals. Sequencing used immunoSEQ multiplex PCR; TCRdb keeps in-frame clones, though not all of them. The sample has more than 550,000 clones, about two thirds seen once. The specimen sequenced was memory CD4+ T cells sorted from blood. Subset: CD45RA-negative fraction. The receptors were sampled from a woman aged 25 to 39 in good health.

This clone occurred a few times. The sample has other DNA sequences that encode this CDR3 too. The V and J genes are TRBV20-1 and TRBJ2-7; no definite D call. The germline V and J ends were trimmed by 4 bases and 1 base, with 5 bases remaining between them. CDR3 length: 11 amino acids. CDR1 is DFQATT, CDR2 SNEGSKA, per germline (reference sequence). This CDR3 is CSATPSYEQYF. CDR3 bases: TGCAGTGCTACACCATCCTACGAGCAGTACTTC.

CDR3 in amino acids: CASSLGGADSDYEQYF. The CDR3 DNA reads as TGTGCCAGCAGCCTAGGGGGTGCAGACTCAGATTACGAGCAGTACTTC. The chain is built from TRBV11-3 and TRBJ2-7, with a tentative D call TRBD1 (6 bases). Germline values: CDR1 SGHNT, CDR2 YENEEA. The V and J ends lost 5 bases and 4 bases respectively, with 21 bases between them. This CDR3 contains 16 residues.

On this clone itself: Distinct nucleotide sequences in the sample also encode this CDR3. CDR3 sequence reads: CASSIEEGANYGYTF. CDR3 nucleotide sequence: TGTGCCAGTAGTATAGAAGAAGGGGCGAACTATGGCTACACCTTC. The chain is built from TRBV19 and TRBJ1-2, with a weak D call TRBD1 (5 bases). Germline lookup yields CDR1 LNHDA and CDR2 SQIVND (reference sequence). This CDR3 has 15 residues. The V end lost 0 bases, the J end lost 2 bases, and 10 bases lay between the germline ends.

The chain uses TRBV28 and TRBJ1-2; TRBD1 agrees at 8 bases. Looked up from germline, CDR1 is MDHEN and CDR2 is SYDVKM. This CDR3 is built from 13 residues. The V gene end was trimmed by 7 bases and the J gene end by 5 bases; junction bases not matched to a gene: 6. The CDR3 sequence is CASKPGGPYGYTF. The CDR3 DNA sequence: TGTGCCAGCAAACCAGGGGGCCCGTATGGCTACACCTTC.

The chain carries TRBV28 and TRBJ1-1, with D maybe TRBD1 (6 bases). From germline, CDR1 is MDHEN and CDR2 SYDVKM. The CDR3 extends over 14 amino acids. V dropped 10 bases and J dropped 1 base, with 16 bases sitting between them. The CDR3 sequence: CATLSSTGNTEAFF. The CDR3 nucleotides read TGTGCCACCTTATCATCGACAGGGAACACTGAAGCTTTCTTT.

This sequence joins TRBV27 and TRBJ2-3, with D possibly matching TRBD2 (6 bases). Germline CDR1 reads MNHEY; CDR2 reads SMNVEV (reference sequence). The V and J ends lost 4 bases and 2 bases respectively, with 13 bases between them. This CDR3 has 15 amino acids. This CDR3 is CASSSFASATDTQYF. The CDR3, as DNA: TGTGCCAGCAGTTCCTTCGCTAGCGCCACAGATACGCAGTATTTT.

This chain joins TRBV5-1 and TRBJ2-1; D is possibly TRBD2 (7 bases). Trimming removed 4 bases at V and 6 bases at J, with 20 bases between. The CDR3 sequence is 16 residues long. The V gene's germline CDR1 is SGHRS and CDR2 YFSETQ. CDR3: CASSPPGAGEVNEQFF. Written as DNA, the CDR3 is TGCGCCAGCAGCCCCCCAGGGGCGGGAGAGGTCAATGAGCAGTTCTTC.

This CDR3 is CASSSESSNYGYTF. The CDR3 DNA reads TGCGCCAGCAGCTCAGAGTCCTCTAACTATGGCTACACCTTC. J is TRBJ1-2 and V is TRBV5-1, with D hard to call. The CDR3 consists of 14 residues. Germline CDR1 is SGHRS and CDR2 is YFSETQ. V lost 3 bases, J lost 0 bases, and 9 bases lay in between.

The chain joins TRBV11-2 to TRBJ1-1; D unclear. Germline V CDR1 and CDR2: SGHAT, FQNNGV. This CDR3 contains 14 residues. The V end lost 5 bases, the J end lost 11 bases, and 21 bases lay between the germline ends. The CDR3: CASSPPRQAKVAFF. The CDR3 nucleotides read TGTGCCAGCAGCCCGCCCCGCCAGGCTAAAGTTGCTTTCTTT.

This clone was detected a few times. Other DNA sequences in the same sample also yield this CDR3. This chain joins TRBV29-1 and TRBJ2-7; TRBD1 matches at 9 bases. Germline V lookup: CDR1 SQVTM, CDR2 ANQGSEA. The J segment lost 6 bases and the V segment lost 0 bases, leaving 15 bases of the junction unmatched. This CDR3 is 17 amino acids long. This chain's CDR3 is CSVEEFNPWTGEGEQYF. The DNA of the CDR3 is TGCAGCGTTGAAGAGTTTAATCCCTGGACAGGGGAGGGCGAGCAGTACTTC.

The rearrangement joins TRBV28 to TRBJ2-6; 8 nucleotides line up with TRBD1. Germline V gene lookup returns CDR1 MDHEN and CDR2 SYDVKM. CDR3 length: 18 amino acids. With 3 bases clipped from V and 1 base from J, the junction kept 8 bases outside the gene matches. The chain's CDR3 is CASSLSAGGSSGANVLTF. The CDR3 DNA reads as TGTGCCAGCAGTTTGTCGGCAGGGGGCTCGTCTGGGGCCAACGTCCTGACTTTC.

The chain employs TRBV11-1 and TRBJ2-4, with D uncertain. The V gene lost 1 base and the J gene lost 16 bases, with 17 bases spanning the gap. The germline gives CDR1 SGHAT, CDR2 FQDESV (reference sequence). The CDR3 sequence is 13 residues long. The DNA for the CDR3 is TGTGCCAGCAGCTTAGACGCGGACCCAACGCTATACTTC. It encodes CASSLDADPTLYF.

The V gene is TRBV6-1, the J gene TRBJ1-1; TRBD1 might be the D (5 bases). Per germline, CDR1 MNHNS and CDR2 SASEGT. The CDR3 loop spans 13 amino acids. Trimming took off 4 bases at V and 6 bases at J, with 12 bases between the two ends. CDR3: CASSVQGDAEAFF. The DNA of the CDR3 is TGTGCCAGCAGTGTGCAGGGTGACGCTGAAGCTTTCTTT.

V usage is TRBV19 and J usage is TRBJ2-4, with TRBD2 matching 7 bases. The CDR3 spans 15 residues. Germline V gene data show CDR1 as LNHDA and CDR2 as SQIVND (reference sequence). With V trimmed by 3 bases and J by 8 bases, 10 bases remained unmatched. In nucleotides, the CDR3 is TGTGCCAGTAGTATGAGTCCCGGGAGGTCTGACATTCAGTACTTC. Protein sequence: CASSMSPGRSDIQYF.

The J gene is TRBJ1-2, the V gene TRBV5-4, with TRBD1 matching over 8 bases. There are 15 residues in the CDR3. CDR1 and CDR2 (germline): SGHNT, YYREEE (reference sequence). Trimming at V came to 3 bases and at J to 5 bases, leaving 9 bases not matched to a gene. The CDR3 here is CASSSLSGQAYGYTF. Here the CDR3 DNA reads TGTGCCAGCAGCTCCCTGTCGGGACAGGCGTATGGCTACACCTTC.

This clone was found a few times. The rearrangement links TRBV6-1 to TRBJ1-5; D gene uncertain. The CDR3 consists of 13 residues. The V gene's germline CDR1 is MNHNS and CDR2 SASEGT. V was trimmed by 6 bases and J by 5 bases, leaving 11 bases between them. CDR3 amino acids: CASSPTEDQPQHF. The CDR3 region has the DNA TGTGCCAGCAGCCCTACAGAAGATCAGCCCCAGCATTTT.

The V and J genes are TRBV7-3 and TRBJ2-1; 9 nucleotides match TRBD2. Germline CDR1 SGHTA, CDR2 FQGTGA. The CDR3 sequence is 15 residues long. V lost 5 bases and J lost 9; bases outside the gene matches: 11. The DNA for the CDR3 is TGTGCCAGCAGCCCCCACTTAGCGGGAGATGGTGAGCAGTTCTTC. It translates to CASSPHLAGDGEQFF.

The chain has TRBV4-2 and TRBJ2-4; 8 bases line up with TRBD2. Germline assignment: CDR1 LGHNA and CDR2 YNFKEQ. After removal of 5 bases from V and 1 base from J, the junction contained 7 bases not matched to a gene. The CDR3 runs to 16 residues. The CDR3 nucleotides are TGTGCCAGCAGCTTGGGGCGGGAGGCGGCCAAAAACATTCAGTACTTC. Translation: CASSLGREAAKNIQYF.

The chain couples TRBV7-7 to TRBJ2-7, with TRBD2 matching over 9 bases. The trim removed 5 bases at V and 6 bases at J, leaving 11 bases unmatched. CDR3 length: 15 amino acids. Germline values: CDR1 SSHAT, CDR2 FNYEAQ (reference sequence). The DNA for the CDR3 is TGTGCCAGCAGCCCCACATTAGCGGGAGTCTCCGAGCAGTACTTC. It codes for CASSPTLAGVSEQYF.

This clone has more than one count but fewer than ten. The V call is TRBV5-6, the J call TRBJ2-3; TRBD2 aligns across 9 bases. The CDR3 runs 15 residues. CDR1 and CDR2 (germline): SGHDT, YYEEEE. After removal of 4 bases from V and 4 bases from J, the junction contained 7 bases not matched to a gene. The CDR3 protein is CASSHSGSSPDTQYF. In nucleotides, the CDR3 is TGTGCCAGCAGCCATAGCGGGAGTTCCCCAGATACGCAGTATTTT.

The chain joins TRBV11-2 to TRBJ1-2; D not certain. V was trimmed by 5 bases and J by 1 base, leaving 11 bases between them. This CDR3 contains 14 residues. Germline CDR1 SGHAT, CDR2 FQNNGV. CDR3 sequence (DNA): TGTGCCAGCAGCGATACGGCGAGTAACTATGGCTACACCTTC. Translated, it gives CASSDTASNYGYTF.

In this sample, this clone turned up once. The chain links TRBV10-3 to TRBJ1-1, with TRBD1 identical over 7 bases. V was clipped by 6 bases and J by 1 base; unmatched bases: 11. CDR3 length equals 16 residues. Germline V lookup: CDR1 ENHRY, CDR2 SYGVKD. DNA for the CDR3: TGTGCCATCAGCGCTCAATTGGACAGGTCGAACACTGAAGCTTTCTTT. Translating gives CAISAQLDRSNTEAFF.

The count of this clone is one. The CDR3 is CASSQGLNTEAFF. In DNA, the CDR3 is TGTGCCAGCAGTCAGGGCCTGAACACTGAAGCTTTCTTT. The chain employs TRBV25-1 and TRBJ1-1, with D possibly being TRBD1 (5 bases). V was clipped by 5 bases and J by 0 bases, with 7 bases between them. Looked up from germline, CDR1 is MGHDK and CDR2 is SYGVNS. CDR3 length equals 13 residues.

The chain employs TRBV6-5 and TRBJ1-1, with D hard to call. The germline V gene encodes CDR1 MNHEY and CDR2 SVGAGI. V lost 2 bases, J lost 5 bases, and 15 bases lay in between. The CDR3 extends over 15 amino acids. The CDR3 loop is CASSYEARVRTEAFF. The CDR3 coding sequence is TGTGCCAGCAGTTACGAGGCCCGGGTACGGACTGAAGCTTTCTTT.

This rearrangement joins TRBV5-6 to TRBJ2-3; 14 bases match TRBD2. The germline V gene has CDR1 SGHDT and CDR2 YYEEEE. This CDR3 comprises 16 residues. The V gene end was trimmed by 3 bases and the J gene end by 4 bases; junction bases not matched to a gene: 4. The CDR3, as DNA: TGTGCCAGCAGCTCCCAGACTAGCGGGAGGGCAGATACGCAGTATTTT. It specifies CASSSQTSGRADTQYF.

This chain connects TRBV1 to TRBJ2-4. TRBV1 is marked as a pseudogene. The CDR3 is 16 amino acids. The CDR3 nucleotides are TGCACCAGCAGCCAAGGGCCCTCGGGGCTAGAGGGCATTCAGTACTTC. Residues: CTSSQGPSGLEGIQYF.

This chain joins TRBV18 and TRBJ2-7; 9 positions match TRBD1. The CDR3 contains 15 residues. Germline assignment: CDR1 KGHSH and CDR2 LQKENI. With 3 bases clipped from V and 3 bases from J, the junction kept 6 bases outside the gene matches. The CDR3 DNA follows: TGTGCCAGCTCACCCTCCGGGACAGGGCACTACGAGCAGTACTTC. Amino acids: CASSPSGTGHYEQYF.

The chain uses TRBV5-1 and TRBJ1-4; no reliable D call. Looked up from germline, CDR1 is SGHRS and CDR2 is YFSETQ. V dropped 3 bases and J dropped 6 bases, with 15 bases sitting between them. The CDR3 is 15 residues long. CDR3 residues: CASSYTSRFDEKLFF. In nucleotides, the CDR3 is TGCGCCAGCAGCTACACGAGCCGGTTCGATGAAAAACTGTTTTTT.

The rearrangement joins TRBV29-1 to TRBJ2-2, with 7 bases identical to TRBD2. From germline, CDR1 is SQVTM and CDR2 ANQGSEA. Unmatched junction bases numbered 5, after V lost 0 bases and J lost 1 base. This CDR3 is 16 amino acids long. This chain's CDR3 is CSVEDISGENTGELFF. The DNA of the CDR3 is TGCAGCGTTGAAGACATCAGCGGGGAGAACACCGGGGAGCTGTTTTTT.

This clone was observed a few times. This sequence joins TRBV5-1 and TRBJ2-7; D is undetermined. This CDR3 comprises 15 residues. The V gene's germline CDR1 is SGHRS and CDR2 YFSETQ. Trimming removed 2 bases from V and 7 bases from J, with 19 bases in between. The CDR3 nucleotides are TGCGCCAGCAGCTTATCAGCCCAACGAGCGAGTGAGCAGTACTTC. Protein product: CASSLSAQRASEQYF.